This record covers a single TCR beta chain. Its matching antigen is unknown. Researchers ran the PCR with 60 Vbeta and 13 Jbeta primers. Profiled with immunoSEQ multiplex PCR; TCRdb holds only in-frame clones, not every one. The sample includes over 70,000 clones. Germline V lookup: CDR1 LGHNA, CDR2 YSLEER. The ends lost 4 bases at V and 5 bases at J; junction bases unmatched: 5. The CDR3 loop spans 14 amino acids. The data originate from a study of cytomegalovirus exposure and HLA in healthy donors. Study results and caveats: Common viral pathogens were later found to be apparently linked to several of the most significant clusters.

This clonotype originated in a woman aged 40 to 50 in good health and CMV-seropositive. Sequenced: PBMCs. The chain joins TRBV4-3 to TRBJ1-3, with TRBD1 matching 7 bases. The CDR3 bases are TGCGCCAGCAGCCGGTCGGGACAGAGAAACACCATATATTTT. Protein sequence: CASSRSGQRNTIYF.